These 16 T cell receptor beta chains were sequenced from one sample in a study of blood T cells in healthy people across ages. Then a second PCR, running roughly 6 to 11 cycles, was carried out with a sample-barcoded 5' primer and a J-beta primer mix. TCRdb reanalysed the 5' RACE reads using MiXCR and keeps one entry per CDR3 protein. The data hold 1.5 million to 2 million distinct CDR3 sequences, with about two fifths observed a single time. Sequencing was done on a sample of blood. The receptors originated from a human donor in good health.

The CDR3 loop reads CASRRNPSNQPQHF. As DNA, the CDR3 is TGTGCCAGCAGGCGAAATCCTAGCAATCAGCCCCAGCATTTT. The chain is built from TRBV2 and TRBJ1-5; D ambiguous. With 6 bases removed from V and 0 bases from J, the gap between germline ends came to 9 bases. The germline gives CDR1 SNHLY, CDR2 FYNNEI. The CDR3 runs to 14 residues.

DNA for the CDR3: TGTGGAGGCGGGGGATCGAGCTCCTACAATGAGCAGTTCTTC. Translating it yields CGGGGSSSYNEQFF. The rearrangement uses TRBV7-9 and TRBJ2-1; 7 bases agree with TRBD2. The CDR3 extends over 14 amino acids. Germline CDR1 SEHNR, CDR2 FQNEAQ (reference sequence).

This clonotype was counted a few times. This sequence joins TRBV7-9 and TRBJ1-2; no clear D gene. The CDR3 length is 15 residues. The V gene's germline CDR1 is SEHNR and CDR2 FQNEAQ (reference sequence). V was clipped by 5 bases and J by 1 base, with 14 bases between them. For the CDR3, the DNA is TGTGCCAGCAGCCTCAGAACAGAAATTAACTATGGCTACACCTTC. This gives the protein CASSLRTEINYGYTF. The whole variable domain, remainder taken from reference TRBV7-9 and TRBJ1-2, is DTGVSQNPRHKITKRGQNVTFRCDPISEHNRLYWYRQTLGQGPEFLTYFQNEAQLEKSRLLSDRFSAERPKGSFSTLEIQRTEQGDSAMYLCASSLRTEINYGYTFGSGTRLTVV.

In its sample, this clonotype was seen a few times. This rearrangement joins TRBV19 to TRBJ1-2; D unresolved. Germline loops: CDR1 LNHDA, CDR2 SQIVND (reference sequence). The CDR3 extends over 18 amino acids. V lost 2 bases and J 0 bases, leaving 19 bases between the germline ends. The DNA of the CDR3 is TGTGCCAGTAGTATACGAGCGAGTGGGCAGGTAGCTAACTATGGCTACACCTTC. Encoded protein: CASSIRASGQVANYGYTF.

This sequence joins TRBV9 and TRBJ2-1; D gene ambiguous. This CDR3 has 16 amino acids. Trimming took 4 bases from V and 0 from J, leaving 14 bases between them. The germline gives CDR1 SGDLS, CDR2 YYNGEE. CDR3 bases: TGTGCCAGCAGCTTCCGACACGAGAGCTCCTACAATGAGCAGTTCTTC. Translation gives CASSFRHESSYNEQFF.

The sample holds a few counts of this clonotype. V is TRBV4-3 and J is TRBJ2-1, with 10 bases matching TRBD2. In germline, CDR1 is LGHNA, CDR2 YSLEER. This CDR3 comprises 16 residues. J gave up 9 bases and V 7 bases, and 15 bases lay outside the gene matches. CDR3 protein: CASTQRAGGPNAEQFF. In nucleotides, the CDR3 is TGCGCCAGCACTCAGAGAGCGGGGGGGCCTAATGCTGAGCAGTTCTTC.

This clonotype came up a few times. The V gene is TRBV15, the J gene TRBJ1-2; no firm D call. Per the germline V gene, CDR1 is LNHNV and CDR2 is YYDKDF (reference sequence). The CDR3 sequence is 14 residues long. Trimming removed 1 base at V and 7 bases at J, with 13 bases between. CDR3 sequence (DNA): TGTGCCACCAGCAGAGTCCCCCTATGGGGTGGCTACACCTTC. Protein sequence: CATSRVPLWGGYTF.

The genes are TRBV20-1 and TRBJ1-4, with D tentatively TRBD1 (5 bases). The germline V gene has CDR1 DFQATT and CDR2 SNEGSKA (reference sequence). The CDR3 runs 14 residues. The V end lost 6 bases, the J end lost 7 bases, and 18 bases lay between the germline ends. CDR3 in DNA: TGCAGTGCCCCAAACGCCAGGGAAGGTGAAAAACTGTTTTTT. Protein sequence: CSAPNAREGEKLFF.

This chain connects TRBV6-1 to TRBJ1-5; unclear D gene. The CDR3 is 16 residues long. The V gene lost 2 bases and the J gene lost 3 bases, with 14 bases spanning the gap. CDR1 MNHNS and CDR2 SASEGT come from the germline V gene. The CDR3 DNA is TGTGCCAGCAGTGAACAGGTAGTAGGCCACAATCAGCCCCAGCATTTT. Its translation: CASSEQVVGHNQPQHF.

The CDR3 reads CSVDRGDEKLFF. CDR3 coding DNA: TGCAGCGTTGACAGGGGAGATGAAAAACTGTTTTTT. The rearrangement uses TRBV29-1 and TRBJ1-4; D possibly corresponds to TRBD1 (6 bases). V lost 3 bases, J lost 6 bases, and 8 bases lay in between. Germline V gene sequence: CDR1 SQVTM, CDR2 ANQGSEA. This CDR3 is built from 12 residues.

As DNA, the CDR3 is TGTGCCAGCAGCCAAGTCGGGGGCGGTGGAAACACCATATATTTT. Its protein product is CASSQVGGGGNTIYF. This sequence joins TRBV3-1 and TRBJ1-3; perhaps TRBD1 as D (6 bases). The V gene lost 1 base and the J gene lost 3 bases, with 10 bases spanning the gap. Germline CDR1 LGHDT, CDR2 YNNKEL (reference sequence). The CDR3 covers 15 residues.

This clonotype has only a few counts. The V and J genes are TRBV7-9 and TRBJ2-7; TRBD1 matches at 9 bases. J gave up 4 bases and V 5 bases, and 9 bases lay outside the gene matches. The germline V gene encodes CDR1 SEHNR and CDR2 FQNEAQ (reference sequence). This CDR3 has 15 residues. CDR3 nucleotides: TGTGCCAGCAGCCCAAAGACAGGGGGGATTTACGAGCAGTACTTC. This translates into CASSPKTGGIYEQYF.

V is TRBV12-3 or TRBV12-4 and J is TRBJ2-1, with D possibly matching TRBD1 (5 bases). The CDR3 has 15 residues. V was cut by 3 bases and J by 0 bases, with 9 bases left in between. The CDR3 is CASSFPTASYNEQFF. For the CDR3, the DNA is TGTGCCAGCAGTTTCCCGACAGCCTCCTACAATGAGCAGTTCTTC.

V is TRBV20-1 and J is TRBJ1-2; no clear D gene. CDR1 is DFQATT, CDR2 SNEGSKA, per germline (reference sequence). The germline V and J ends were trimmed by 2 bases and 8 bases, with 18 bases remaining between them. This CDR3 contains 14 residues. CDR3 DNA sequence: TGCAGTGCTAGACCTGGGAGTTATCCACGAGGCTACACCTTC. The encoded protein is CSARPGSYPRGYTF.

This chain uses TRBV6-1 with TRBJ1-1; D is ambiguous. The CDR3 contains 13 residues. Germline V lookup: CDR1 MNHNS, CDR2 SASEGT. Between the trimmed V and J ends, which lost 8 bases and 3 bases, there was a span of 13 bases. CDR3 residues: CASQLNTYTEAFF. CDR3 sequence (DNA): TGTGCCAGCCAGCTCAACACCTACACTGAAGCTTTCTTT.

The rearrangement uses TRBV5-1 and TRBJ2-6; the match to TRBD1 covers 10 bases. CDR3 length equals 17 residues. The V gene's germline CDR1 is SGHRS and CDR2 YFSETQ. After removal of 6 bases from V and 1 base from J, the junction contained 7 bases not matched to a gene. The CDR3 loop is CASTPRQGASGANVLTF. CDR3 sequence (DNA): TGCGCCAGCACCCCTCGACAGGGGGCGTCTGGGGCCAACGTCCTGACTTTC.